Below, one T cell receptor beta chain is given with its context. This CDR3 has 17 amino acids. Trimming pared 8 bases from V and 1 base from J, leaving 23 bases between. CDR1 is MNHEY and CDR2 is SMNVEV in the germline V gene (reference sequence). The data were obtained in a study of blood T cell repertoires in COVID-19. Study context: The cDNA or gDNA used as material had been derived from T cells, B-cell-depleted T cells, or PBMCs.

Here immunoSEQ multiplex PCR was the method, and the copy in TCRdb shows in-frame clones only, minus some. The sample lists 120,000 to 150,000 clones; 84% were seen once. Participant ages covered about 18 to 89 years across 24 US areas. Participants' reported clinical history set cohort assignment. The receptor was derived from a man in his forties or fifties with acute COVID-19. The sample was PBMCs or T cells enriched from blood (not recorded which). V usage is TRBV27 and J usage is TRBJ1-1, with D possibly being TRBD1 (6 bases). The CDR3 DNA is TGTGCCAGCTCCCAAGGGGGGGGGATAGGGAGGAACACTGAAGCTTTCTTT. Amino acids: CASSQGGGIGRNTEAFF.